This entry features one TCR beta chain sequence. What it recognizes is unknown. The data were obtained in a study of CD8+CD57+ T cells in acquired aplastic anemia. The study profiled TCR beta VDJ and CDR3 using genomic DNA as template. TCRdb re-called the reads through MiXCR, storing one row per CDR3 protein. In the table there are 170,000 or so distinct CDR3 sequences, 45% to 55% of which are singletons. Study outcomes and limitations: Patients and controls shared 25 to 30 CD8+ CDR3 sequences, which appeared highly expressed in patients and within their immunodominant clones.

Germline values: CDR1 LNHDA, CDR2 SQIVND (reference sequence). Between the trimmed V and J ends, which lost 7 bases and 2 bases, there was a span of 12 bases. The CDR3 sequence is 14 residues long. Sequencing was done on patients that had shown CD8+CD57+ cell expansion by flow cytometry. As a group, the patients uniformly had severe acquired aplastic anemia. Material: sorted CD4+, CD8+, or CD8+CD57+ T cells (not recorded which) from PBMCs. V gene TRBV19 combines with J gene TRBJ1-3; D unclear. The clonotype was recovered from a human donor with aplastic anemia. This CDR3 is CASIAGKTGNTIYF. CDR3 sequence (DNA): TGTGCCAGTATTGCGGGGAAAACTGGAAACACCATATATTTT.